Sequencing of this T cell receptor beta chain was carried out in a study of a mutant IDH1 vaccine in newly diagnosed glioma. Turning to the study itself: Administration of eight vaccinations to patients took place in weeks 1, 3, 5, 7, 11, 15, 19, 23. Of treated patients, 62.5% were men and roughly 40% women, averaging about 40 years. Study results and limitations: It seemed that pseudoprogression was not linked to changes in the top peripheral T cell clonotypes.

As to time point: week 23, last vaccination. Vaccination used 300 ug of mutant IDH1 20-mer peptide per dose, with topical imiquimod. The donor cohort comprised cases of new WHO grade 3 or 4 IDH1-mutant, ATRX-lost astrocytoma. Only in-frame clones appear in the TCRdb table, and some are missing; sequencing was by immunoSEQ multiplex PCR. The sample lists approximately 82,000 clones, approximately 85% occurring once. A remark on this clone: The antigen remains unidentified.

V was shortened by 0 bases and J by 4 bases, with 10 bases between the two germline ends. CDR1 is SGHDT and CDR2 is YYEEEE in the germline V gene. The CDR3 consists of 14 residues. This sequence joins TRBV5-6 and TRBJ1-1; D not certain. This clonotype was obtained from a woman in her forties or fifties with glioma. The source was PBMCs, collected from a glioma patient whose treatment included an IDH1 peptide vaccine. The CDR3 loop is CASSLARRPTEAFF. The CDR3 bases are TGTGCCAGCAGCTTGGCCAGGCGCCCCACTGAAGCTTTCTTT.